This T cell receptor beta chain was sequenced in a study of T cell responses to AZD1222 COVID-19 vaccine. Whole-study results and caveats: Increased Spike-specific TCR breadth and depth were observed after two AZD1222 doses. The span of vaccine-associated CD4 TCRs extended across spike, with dominance at 160-218 and 743-854. After the peak T cell response, and only then, were repertoires sampled. Clonal diversity was possibly underestimated; the donors were predominantly white British and more often female.

Germline V gene lookup returns CDR1 SGHTA and CDR2 FQGNSA. This CDR3 spans 14 amino acids. With 1 base removed from V and 7 bases from J, the gap between germline ends came to 14 bases. Repertoires were generated with immunoSEQ multiplex PCR, while TCRdb's copy carries only in-frame clones and drops some. The profile covers 100,000 to 150,000 clones, with 65% to 90% appearing a single time and about 28% taken by the ten largest. As to this clone: No antigen is known for it.

Specimen: peripheral blood, collected 28 days after the second AZD1222 dose. This receptor was taken from an adult who received the AZD1222 COVID-19 vaccine. The rearrangement links TRBV7-2 to TRBJ2-7; TRBD1 is a possible D gene (7 bases). In nucleotides, the CDR3 is TGTGCCAGCAGCTTAGATCCCAGGGGGGTAGAGCAGTACTTC. Its translation is CASSLDPRGVEQYF.